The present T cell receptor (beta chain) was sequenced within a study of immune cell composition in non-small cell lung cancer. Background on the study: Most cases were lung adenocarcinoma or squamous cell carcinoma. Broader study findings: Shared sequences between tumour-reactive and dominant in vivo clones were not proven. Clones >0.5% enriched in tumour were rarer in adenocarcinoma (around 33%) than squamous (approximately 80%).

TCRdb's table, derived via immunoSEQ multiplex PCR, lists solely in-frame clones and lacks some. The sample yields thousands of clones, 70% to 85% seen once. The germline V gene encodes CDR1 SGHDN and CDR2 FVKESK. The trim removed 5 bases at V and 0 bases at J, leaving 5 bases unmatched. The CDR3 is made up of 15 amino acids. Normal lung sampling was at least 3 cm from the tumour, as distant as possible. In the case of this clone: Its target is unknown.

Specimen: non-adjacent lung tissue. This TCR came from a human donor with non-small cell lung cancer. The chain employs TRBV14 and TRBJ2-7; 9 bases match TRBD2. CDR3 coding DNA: TGTGCCAGCAGCTCCCTAGCGGGACTCTCCTACGAGCAGTACTTC. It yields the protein CASSSLAGLSYEQYF.